A selection of T cell receptor beta chains follows, all from one sample in a study of cytomegalovirus exposure and HLA in healthy donors. Assay: immunoSEQ multiplex PCR; the TCRdb copy retains only in-frame clones and omits some. The sample has some 42,000 clones; the top ten hold roughly 1.4%. Sequenced material: PBMCs. The receptors come from a young man in good health and CMV-seronegative. The CDR3 runs from the conserved cysteine through the conserved F or W. D genes are given only for firm matches.

d_call,v_call,j_call,cdr3_aa,cdr3_nt
NA,TRBV20-1,TRBJ1-2,CSARAGYGYTF,TGCAGTGCTAGAGCGGGCTATGGCTACACCTTC
TRBD2,TRBV5-1,TRBJ2-1,CASSLGLAGSNEQFF,TGCGCCAGCAGCTTGGGACTAGCGGGCTCCAATGAGCAGTTCTTC
NA,TRBV9,TRBJ2-3,CASSSGTSTDTQYF,TGTGCCAGCAGCTCAGGGACTTCCACAGATACGCAGTATTTT
NA,TRBV6-5,TRBJ1-1,CASNQGREGEAFF,TGTGCCAGCAACCAAGGACGGGAGGGTGAAGCTTTCTTT
NA,TRBV30,TRBJ2-7,CAWSPIGLAALRVEYF,TGTGCCTGGAGTCCCATTGGGTTAGCGGCATTACGAGTTGAGTACTTC
NA,TRBV18,TRBJ2-1,CASSLTENEQFF,TGTGCCAGCTCACTCACAGAAAATGAGCAGTTCTTC
NA,TRBV30,TRBJ1-2,CAWSVIWGEGGYTF,TGTGCCTGGAGTGTAATTTGGGGAGAGGGTGGCTACACCTTC
TRBD1,TRBV19,TRBJ1-1,CATSDRGRLNTEAFF,TGTGCCACCTCGGACAGGGGGCGTCTGAACACTGAAGCTTTCTTT
NA,TRBV7-8,TRBJ2-5,CASSPGLFQETQYF,TGTGCCAGCAGCCCCGGACTTTTCCAAGAGACCCAGTACTTC
NA,TRBV5-1,TRBJ2-1,CASSSIGEREQFF,TGCGCCAGCAGCTCTATCGGAGAGCGGGAGCAGTTCTTC
TRBD2,TRBV19,TRBJ2-7,CASSIGTSGSYEQYF,TGTGCCAGTAGTATAGGTACTAGCGGATCCTACGAGCAGTACTTC
NA,TRBV4-3,TRBJ1-2,CASSQDTTSGYGYTF,TGCGCCAGCAGCCAAGATACCACGAGCGGCTATGGCTACACCTTC
TRBD1,TRBV5-6,TRBJ1-2,CASSYGQGLPLPDGYTF,TGTGCCAGCAGCTATGGACAGGGGCTGCCCCTCCCGGATGGCTACACCTTC
NA,TRBV4-2,TRBJ2-1,CASSQAQVGLPSYNEQFF,TGTGCCAGCAGCCAGGCGCAAGTGGGACTCCCATCCTACAATGAGCAGTTCTTC
NA,TRBV2,TRBJ1-2,CASIGAASPYGYTF,TGTGCCAGCATTGGGGCCGCCAGCCCCTATGGCTACACCTTC
TRBD1,TRBV19,TRBJ1-5,CASSMPGGRNQPQHF,TGTGCCAGTAGTATGCCAGGGGGCAGGAATCAGCCCCAGCATTTT
TRBD2,TRBV4-1,TRBJ2-5,CASSHPISGTKAAQETQYF,TGCGCCAGCAGCCATCCAATATCCGGGACTAAAGCGGCTCAAGAGACCCAGTACTTC
TRBD1,TRBV27,TRBJ2-4,CASSLWGQGSKNIQYF,TGTGCCAGCAGTTTATGGGGACAGGGGTCCAAAAACATTCAGTACTTC
NA,TRBV5-1,TRBJ1-5,CASSPKDGIQPQHF,TGCGCCAGCAGCCCGAAGGACGGGATTCAGCCCCAGCATTTT
TRBD1,TRBV7-2,TRBJ2-7,CASSFWGQGGEQYF,TGTGCCAGCAGCTTCTGGGGACAGGGTGGAGAGCAGTACTTC
NA,TRBV4-1,TRBJ2-7,CASSHRGGEQYF,TGCGCCAGCAGCCACAGGGGTGGGGAGCAGTACTTC
TRBD1,TRBV5-1,TRBJ2-2,CASSYFPGTGSGGELFF,TGCGCCAGCAGCTATTTCCCCGGGACAGGGTCCGGCGGGGAGCTGTTTTTT
TRBD2,TRBV4-2,TRBJ2-7,CASSPGLAAPYYEQYF,TGTGCCAGCAGCCCTGGACTAGCGGCTCCTTACTACGAGCAGTACTTC
NA,TRBV4-3,TRBJ2-7,CASSQDYGRGDEQYF,TGCGCCAGCAGCCAAGATTACGGGAGAGGCGACGAGCAGTACTTC
TRBD1,TRBV4-3,TRBJ2-7,CASSLGQGQSYEQYF,TGCGCCAGCAGCCTCGGACAGGGACAATCCTACGAGCAGTACTTC
TRBD1,TRBV4-3,TRBJ1-5,CASSLRQGGQPQHF,TGCGCCAGCAGCCTTAGACAGGGTGGGCAGCCCCAGCATTTT
TRBD1,TRBV4-1,TRBJ1-1,CASSQESTGGEVTEAFF,TGCGCCAGCAGCCAAGAGAGTACAGGGGGGGAAGTCACTGAAGCTTTCTTT
NA,TRBV9,TRBJ2-3,CASVRDPSTDTQYF,TGTGCCAGCGTGCGGGACCCTAGCACAGATACGCAGTATTTT
NA,TRBV5-6,TRBJ2-1,CASSFYDGSSRNEQFF,TGTGCCAGCAGCTTCTATGACGGGAGCTCGAGGAATGAGCAGTTCTTC
NA,TRBV11-2,TRBJ1-6,CASSSRSGVGNSPLHF,TGTGCCAGCAGCTCCCGATCAGGGGTTGGTAATTCACCCCTCCACTTT
NA,TRBV6-1,TRBJ1-5,CASSERVNQPQHF,TGTGCCAGCAGTGAACGAGTAAATCAGCCCCAGCATTTT
NA,TRBV19,TRBJ1-2,CASSQGTHYGYTF,TGTGCCAGTAGCCAGGGAACACACTATGGCTACACCTTC
NA,TRBV4-3,TRBJ2-7,CASSQAPFGSYEQYF,TGCGCCAGCAGCCAAGCCCCCTTCGGGTCCTACGAGCAGTACTTC
NA,TRBV7-2,TRBJ2-3,CASSVLEGADTQYF,TGTGCCAGCAGCGTACTAGAGGGGGCAGATACGCAGTATTTT
NA,TRBV18,TRBJ2-5,CASSPAGPETQYF,TGTGCCAGCTCACCAGCGGGACCGGAGACCCAGTACTTC
NA,TRBV6-5,TRBJ1-1,CASSSRLEGNTEAFF,TGTGCCAGCAGCTCGCGGTTGGAAGGGAACACTGAAGCTTTCTTT
NA,TRBV4-1,TRBJ1-4,CASSQVLQYNEKLFF,TGCGCCAGCAGCCAAGTCTTGCAGTATAATGAAAAACTGTTTTTT
NA,TRBV27,TRBJ2-3,CASSFLAELTDTQYF,TGTGCCAGCAGTTTCTTAGCGGAACTCACAGATACGCAGTATTTT
TRBD2,TRBV18,TRBJ2-1,CASSPLSGSTTYNEQFF,TGTGCCAGCTCACCGCTTAGCGGGTCTACGACCTACAATGAGCAGTTCTTC
TRBD1,TRBV4-2,TRBJ1-1,CASSQATGAEGDTEAFF,TGTGCCAGCAGCCAGGCTACAGGGGCGGAGGGGGACACTGAAGCTTTCTTT
TRBD1,TRBV6-5,TRBJ1-2,CASSPGQGARGYTF,TGTGCCAGCAGTCCGGGACAGGGGGCGCGTGGCTACACCTTC
NA,TRBV4-3,TRBJ2-7,CASSLGTSAYEQYF,TGCGCCAGCAGCCTCGGGACATCGGCCTACGAGCAGTACTTC
TRBD2,TRBV6-1,TRBJ2-7,CASWTGVAGRDEQYF,TGTGCCAGCTGGACGGGGGTAGCGGGTCGAGACGAGCAGTACTTC
TRBD2,TRBV29-1,TRBJ2-7,CSAGTSGYEQYF,TGCAGCGCAGGGACTAGCGGCTACGAGCAGTACTTC
TRBD2,TRBV11-2,TRBJ2-1,CASSTWRGTRDEQFF,TGTGCCAGCAGCACCTGGAGGGGGACTAGAGATGAGCAGTTCTTC
TRBD2,TRBV9,TRBJ2-1,CASSVALAGYNEQFF,TGTGCCAGCAGCGTAGCACTAGCGGGCTACAATGAGCAGTTCTTC
TRBD2,TRBV6-5,TRBJ2-7,CASSSQGGSYEQYF,TGTGCCAGCAGTAGCCAGGGAGGGAGCTACGAGCAGTACTTC
NA,TRBV30,TRBJ1-1,CAGTTLATANTEAFF,TGTGCCGGGACTACCCTCGCGACAGCTAACACTGAAGCTTTCTTT
NA,TRBV7-2,TRBJ1-2,CASSLSEGYGYTF,TGTGCCAGCAGCTTATCGGAGGGCTATGGCTACACCTTC
NA,TRBV29-1,TRBJ2-3,CSVGQGGTDTQYF,TGCAGCGTTGGGCAGGGTGGCACAGATACGCAGTATTTT
NA,TRBV19,TRBJ1-2,CASSPRGIGLVDGYTF,TGTGCCAGTAGCCCTCGGGGGATAGGGCTGGTCGATGGCTACACCTTC
TRBD2,TRBV6-5,TRBJ2-7,CATGGLYEQYF,TGTGCCACGGGAGGGTTATACGAGCAGTACTTC
NA,TRBV4-3,TRBJ2-7,CASSQDRAGHYYEQYF,TGCGCCAGCAGCCAAGATCGAGCAGGGCATTACTACGAGCAGTACTTC
TRBD2,TRBV15,TRBJ2-3,CATSRDEFGAGVRDTQYF,TGTGCCACCAGCAGAGATGAGTTCGGAGCGGGAGTGAGGGATACGCAGTATTTT
NA,TRBV18,TRBJ1-2,CASSPEGDGYTF,TGTGCCAGCTCCCCCGAGGGGGATGGCTACACCTTC
NA,TRBV6-1,TRBJ2-1,CASGGSFPGDEQFF,TGTGCCAGCGGCGGGTCCTTCCCAGGGGATGAGCAGTTCTTC
NA,TRBV30,TRBJ1-2,CAWSVAVVSGYTF,TGTGCCTGGAGTGTAGCGGTAGTGAGCGGCTACACCTTC
TRBD1,TRBV15,TRBJ1-4,CATSRDLYRGNEKLFF,TGTGCCACCAGCAGAGATCTCTACAGGGGTAATGAAAAACTGTTTTTT
NA,TRBV9,TRBJ2-7,CASSLGTDSVQYF,TGTGCCAGCAGCCTCGGCACGGACTCCGTGCAGTACTTC